The 3 T cell receptor beta chains reported below all come from one sample, sequenced in a study of radiation and T cells in renal cell carcinoma. Clones were read by immunoSEQ multiplex PCR, and TCRdb kept only the in-frame ones, dropping some. The sample holds 15,000 to 20,000 clones, under 55% seen once. Treatment meaning: 15 Gy SBRT to primary tumor, nephrectomy 4 weeks later. The sequencing here drew on tumor tissue, taken from a patient whose treatment included radiotherapy and nephrectomy. All receptors come from a man aged 45-60 years with renal cell carcinoma.

This clone was observed a handful of times. The chain uses TRBV2 and TRBJ1-1; 8 nucleotides line up with TRBD1. V was clipped by 5 bases and J by 6 bases; unmatched bases: 2. CDR1 and CDR2 (germline): SNHLY, FYNNEI. There are 12 residues in the CDR3. The CDR3: CASSQQGAEAFF. The CDR3 DNA is TGTGCCAGCAGTCAACAGGGGGCTGAAGCTTTCTTT. The full variable domain, completed using reference TRBV2 and TRBJ1-1, is EPEVTQTPSHQVTQMGQEVILRCVPISNHLYFYWYRQILGQKVEFLVSFYNNEISEKSEIFDDQFSVERPDGSNFTLKIRSTKLEDSAMYFCASSQQGAEAFFGQGTRLTVV.

This chain uses TRBV6-1 with TRBJ2-1, with D possibly being TRBD2 (7 bases). Germline V CDR1 and CDR2: MNHNS, SASEGT. Trimming removed 7 bases from V and 3 bases from J, with 16 bases in between. The CDR3 consists of 15 residues. CDR3 residues: CASIRGALIYNEQFF. The CDR3 DNA follows: TGTGCCAGCATCCGGGGGGCCCTAATCTACAATGAGCAGTTCTTC.

This clone is labeled as medium-sized. CDR3 residues: CAWSSSSGNTIYF. CDR3 in DNA: TGTGCCTGGAGTAGCAGCTCTGGAAACACCATATATTTT. V is TRBV30 and J is TRBJ1-3; D ambiguous. From germline, CDR1 is GTSNPN and CDR2 SVGIG (reference sequence). V was trimmed by 2 bases and J by 0 bases, leaving 5 bases between them. This CDR3 contains 13 residues.